A selection of T cell receptor beta chains follows, all from one sample in a study of blood T cell repertoires in COVID-19. Sequenced by immunoSEQ multiplex PCR; TCRdb stores in-frame clones only, minus some. The sample lists some 260,000 clones; just under 85% were seen once. Sequencing used peripheral blood. The source of these receptors is a man older than 75 with acute or convalescent COVID-19. Both conserved end residues are part of each CDR3. Fields, in order: V gene, J gene, CDR3 protein.

V gene: TRBV27; J gene: TRBJ1-5; CDR3 protein: CASSPDRGLQPQHF
V gene: TRBV12-3/TRBV12-4; J gene: TRBJ1-5; CDR3 protein: CASSFSRNQPQHF
V gene: TRBV19; J gene: TRBJ2-5; CDR3 protein: CASSNGFPETQYF
V gene: TRBV6-5; J gene: TRBJ1-1; CDR3 protein: CASSYLVRQGNTEAFF
V gene: TRBV5-1; J gene: TRBJ2-2; CDR3 protein: CASSRRTNSGTGELFF
V gene: TRBV3-1/TRBV3-2; J gene: TRBJ1-2; CDR3 protein: CASSHRLGTGSPGYTF
V gene: TRBV19; J gene: TRBJ1-5; CDR3 protein: CASSPQGTGKARQPQHF
V gene: TRBV24-1; J gene: TRBJ1-2; CDR3 protein: CATSESGTGDGYTF
V gene: TRBV6-1; J gene: TRBJ1-1; CDR3 protein: CASSEAGQGSKTEAFF
V gene: TRBV7-9; J gene: TRBJ2-2; CDR3 protein: CASSPIKGPGELFF
V gene: TRBV28; J gene: TRBJ1-2; CDR3 protein: CASTYDSLGTLYGYTF
V gene: TRBV13; J gene: TRBJ1-5; CDR3 protein: CASSLGQGAGQPQHF
V gene: TRBV9; J gene: TRBJ1-1; CDR3 protein: CASSVQGARDTEAFF
V gene: TRBV6-5; J gene: TRBJ1-2; CDR3 protein: CASRRGGSYGYTF
V gene: TRBV27; J gene: TRBJ2-1; CDR3 protein: CASSLSFTSAYNEQFF
V gene: TRBV5-1; J gene: TRBJ1-2; CDR3 protein: CASSFLRTGSGYTF
V gene: TRBV2; J gene: TRBJ1-5; CDR3 protein: CASSPDLRRYHQPQHF
V gene: TRBV5-4; J gene: TRBJ2-3; CDR3 protein: CASSHQRESTDTQYF
V gene: TRBV5-1; J gene: TRBJ1-1; CDR3 protein: CASSLQGLATEAFF
V gene: TRBV2; J gene: TRBJ2-7; CDR3 protein: CASSFDRGSNEQYF
V gene: TRBV2; J gene: TRBJ2-7; CDR3 protein: CASLRRRTGVYEQYF
V gene: TRBV30; J gene: TRBJ1-2; CDR3 protein: CAWRTGGFYGYTF
V gene: TRBV11-2; J gene: TRBJ2-1; CDR3 protein: CASSLGTGGGTTEQFF
V gene: TRBV27; J gene: TRBJ1-2; CDR3 protein: CASSFGQGGGYTF
V gene: TRBV6-5; J gene: TRBJ1-3; CDR3 protein: CASIDRGRRGNTIYF
V gene: TRBV28; J gene: TRBJ2-1; CDR3 protein: CASTDGEQFF
V gene: TRBV5-4; J gene: TRBJ2-7; CDR3 protein: CASSTADRVGPYEQYF
V gene: TRBV6-2/TRBV6-3; J gene: TRBJ2-4; CDR3 protein: CASSFRAAGENIQYF
V gene: TRBV19; J gene: TRBJ1-5; CDR3 protein: CASSRQGLNQPQHF
V gene: TRBV18; J gene: TRBJ1-2; CDR3 protein: CASSPAENYGYTF
V gene: TRBV5-1; J gene: TRBJ1-3; CDR3 protein: CASSLQGFSGNTIYF
V gene: TRBV2; J gene: TRBJ1-4; CDR3 protein: CASSEVRPNEKLFF
V gene: TRBV6-6; J gene: TRBJ2-2; CDR3 protein: CASSSRRQGSTGELFF
V gene: TRBV19; J gene: TRBJ1-5; CDR3 protein: CASSGRAHQPQHF
V gene: TRBV6-2/TRBV6-3; J gene: TRBJ2-7; CDR3 protein: CASSPSWGRVSYEQYF
V gene: TRBV6-6; J gene: TRBJ1-4; CDR3 protein: CASVGGEKLFF
V gene: TRBV6-6; J gene: TRBJ1-5; CDR3 protein: CASRDRGGGNQPQHF
V gene: TRBV11-2; J gene: TRBJ1-3; CDR3 protein: CASTKTANSGNTIYF
V gene: TRBV5-6; J gene: TRBJ2-2; CDR3 protein: CASSMGLAGVVTGELFF
V gene: TRBV7-3; J gene: TRBJ2-3; CDR3 protein: CASSSMSGRGDTQYF
V gene: TRBV10-3; J gene: TRBJ1-2; CDR3 protein: CAIRTTGGHGYTF
V gene: TRBV24-1; J gene: TRBJ2-7; CDR3 protein: CATSVRGRDGNYEQYF
V gene: TRBV24-1; J gene: TRBJ1-5; CDR3 protein: CATSDSGTGAAFNQPQHF
V gene: TRBV7-9; J gene: TRBJ1-1; CDR3 protein: CASSPGGLAEAFF
V gene: TRBV5-4; J gene: TRBJ2-7; CDR3 protein: CASSLDWGRLYEQYF
V gene: TRBV5-6; J gene: TRBJ2-5; CDR3 protein: CASSLFFGGRTPERETQYF
V gene: TRBV5-4; J gene: TRBJ1-1; CDR3 protein: CASSFPGAEAFF
V gene: TRBV6-4; J gene: TRBJ2-5; CDR3 protein: CASSTGLETQYF
V gene: TRBV6-5; J gene: TRBJ1-1; CDR3 protein: CASSPRVRTEAFF
V gene: TRBV23-1; J gene: TRBJ2-3; CDR3 protein: CEKTGDLSDTQYF